The 7 T cell receptor beta chains in this list originate from one sample, sequenced in a study of regulatory T cells in long-lasting Graves disease. Building of the TCR beta libraries involved iRepertoire HTBI primers and Arm-PCR of CDR3 regions. TCRdb reprocessed the multiplex PCR reads with MiXCR, giving one entry per CDR3 protein. This sample has 300,000 to 350,000 distinct CDR3 sequences, with roughly 21% found just once. The time point denotes: persistent/refractory GD, antithyroid drugs over 5 years with positive TRAb. The TCR library was made from RNA that had been extracted from PBMCs in TRIzol. The sample in question was peripheral blood mononuclear cells (PBMCs), obtained when the disease was refractory, from a patient treated with antithyroid drugs. These receptors all stem from a female donor with Graves disease.

This chain joins TRBV18 and TRBJ2-2, with TRBD1 as a possible D gene (5 bases). Germline V lookup: CDR1 KGHSH, CDR2 LQKENI. V lost 3 bases and J 3 bases, leaving 8 bases between the germline ends. This CDR3 comprises 14 residues. The CDR3 loop reads CASSPQTDTGELFF. The CDR3 DNA follows: TGTGCCAGCTCACCGCAGACAGACACCGGGGAGCTGTTTTTT.

This clonotype was detected only once. The chain recombines TRBV19 with TRBJ2-5; possibly TRBD1 for D (6 bases). CDR3 size: 13 residues. Deletions cut 4 bases from V and 6 bases from J, with 12 bases between. Germline V gene lookup returns CDR1 LNHDA and CDR2 SQIVND (reference sequence). The CDR3 spells CASSTHRDQTQYF. CDR3 bases: TGTGCCAGTAGTACCCACAGGGACCAGACCCAGTACTTC. Full variable domain (outside the CDR3, taken from reference TRBV19 and TRBJ2-5): DGGITQSPKYLFRKEGQNVTLSCEQNLNHDAMYWYRQDPGQGLRLIYYSQIVNDFQKGDIAEGYSVSREKKESFPLTVTSAQKNPTAFYLCASSTHRDQTQYFGPGTRLLVL.

The gene calls are TRBV6-2 or TRBV6-3 and TRBJ2-2; 10 nucleotides line up with TRBD1. The trim removed 8 bases at V and 4 bases at J, leaving 13 bases unmatched. The germline gives CDR1 MNHEY, CDR2 SVGEGT. The CDR3 spans 17 residues. The CDR3 sequence: CASWPGQGRIGTGELFF. DNA of the CDR3: TGTGCCAGCTGGCCGGGACAGGGGAGGATCGGCACCGGGGAGCTGTTTTTT.

The sample holds many counts of this clonotype. The chain combines TRBV29-1 with TRBJ1-1, with TRBD1 matching 7 bases. CDR3 size: 11 residues. J was trimmed by 8 bases and V by 1 base; bases with no gene match: 1. CDR1 is SQVTM and CDR2 is ANQGSEA in the germline V gene. As DNA, the CDR3 is TGCAGCGTTGAAGGGACAGGAGAAGCTTTCTTT. Translating it yields CSVEGTGEAFF.

This clonotype was observed many times. The chain combines TRBV12-3 or TRBV12-4 with TRBJ1-1; possibly TRBD1 for D (6 bases). This CDR3 has 14 residues. The ends were cut back, 5 bases at V and 0 bases at J, with 10 bases in the middle. CDR3 sequence reads: CASSAGHLNTEAFF. The DNA of the CDR3 is TGTGCCAGCAGTGCGGGACACTTGAACACTGAAGCTTTCTTT.

The V call is TRBV4-2, the J call TRBJ2-7, with unresolved D. This CDR3 has 16 amino acids. Germline V gene data show CDR1 as LGHNA and CDR2 as YNFKEQ. V lost 0 bases, J lost 3 bases, and 15 bases lay in between. The CDR3: CASSQEWIGSNYEQYF. CDR3 DNA: TGTGCCAGCAGCCAAGAATGGATCGGCAGTAACTACGAGCAGTACTTC.

This clonotype was seen a handful of times. The chain combines TRBV28 with TRBJ2-1; either TRBD1 or TRBD2 may supply D (5 bases each). Germline V gene lookup returns CDR1 MDHEN and CDR2 SYDVKM. V lost 7 bases and J 8 bases, leaving 18 bases between the germline ends. This CDR3 region has 14 residues. The DNA for the CDR3 is TGTGCCAGCACTGCCGGGGCTAGCAGGCATGAGCAGTTCTTC. Protein sequence: CASTAGASRHEQFF.